This T cell receptor beta chain was recovered during a study of blood T cell repertoires in COVID-19. Turning to the study itself: T cells, B-cell-depleted T cells, or PBMCs provided the cDNA or gDNA that served as material.

In the original processing: Scientists estimated how many nucleated cells there were by amplifying reference gene primers. Produced via immunoSEQ multiplex PCR; TCRdb's table is partial and in-frame only. V, J and clone size were drawn from that table, and D and trimming were deduced from the DNA. Among 230,000 or so clones listed, more than 65% were seen once. This TCR was sampled from a man between 40 and 49 years old who had recovered from COVID-19. The sequencing sample was made of peripheral blood.

The CDR3 loop is CASRDLAWGSYEQYF. Written as DNA, the CDR3 is TGTGCCAGTAGGGATCTAGCGTGGGGGTCCTACGAGCAGTACTTC. V is TRBV19 and J is TRBJ2-7; maybe TRBD2 (6 bases). CDR1 and CDR2 from the germline V gene are LNHDA and SQIVND (reference sequence). This CDR3 comprises 15 residues. V lost 6 bases and J lost 1, with 16 bases in between.